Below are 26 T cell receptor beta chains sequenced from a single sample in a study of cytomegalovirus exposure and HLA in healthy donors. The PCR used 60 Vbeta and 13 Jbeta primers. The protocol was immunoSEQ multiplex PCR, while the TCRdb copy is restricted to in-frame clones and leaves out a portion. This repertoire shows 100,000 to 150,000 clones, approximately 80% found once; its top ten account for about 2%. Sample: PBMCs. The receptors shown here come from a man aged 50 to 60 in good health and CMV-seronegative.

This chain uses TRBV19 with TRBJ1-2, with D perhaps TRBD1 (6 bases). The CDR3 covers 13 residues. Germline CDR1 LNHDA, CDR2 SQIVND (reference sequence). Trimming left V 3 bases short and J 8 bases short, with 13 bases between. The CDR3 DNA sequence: TGTGCCAGTAGTATTCAGGGGTTCAACGGCTACACCTTC. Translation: CASSIQGFNGYTF.

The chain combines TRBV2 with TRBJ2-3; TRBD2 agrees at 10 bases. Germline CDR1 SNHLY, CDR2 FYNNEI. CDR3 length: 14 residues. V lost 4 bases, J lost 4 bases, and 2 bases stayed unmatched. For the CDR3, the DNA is TGTGCCAGCAGTGGAGCGGGGGGGGCAGATACGCAGTATTTT. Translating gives CASSGAGGADTQYF.

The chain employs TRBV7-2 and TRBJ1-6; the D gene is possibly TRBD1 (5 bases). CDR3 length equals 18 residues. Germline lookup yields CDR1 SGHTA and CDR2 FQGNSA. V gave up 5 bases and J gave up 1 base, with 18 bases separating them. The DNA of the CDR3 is TGTGCCAGCAGCCCGTGGGGGGGGGAAAGGTCCTATAATTCACCCCTCCACTTT. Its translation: CASSPWGGERSYNSPLHF.

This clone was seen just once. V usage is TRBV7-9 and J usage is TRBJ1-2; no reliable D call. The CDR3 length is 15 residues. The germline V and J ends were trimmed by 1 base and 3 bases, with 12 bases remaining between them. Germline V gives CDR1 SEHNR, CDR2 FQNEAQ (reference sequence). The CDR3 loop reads CASSLVDWFDYGYTF. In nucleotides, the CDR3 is TGTGCCAGCAGCTTAGTTGACTGGTTCGACTATGGCTACACCTTC.

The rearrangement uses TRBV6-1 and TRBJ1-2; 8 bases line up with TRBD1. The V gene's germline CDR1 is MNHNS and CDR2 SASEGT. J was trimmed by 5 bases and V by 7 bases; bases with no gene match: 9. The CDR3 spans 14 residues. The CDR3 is CASTLTGVWYGYTF. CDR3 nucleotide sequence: TGTGCCAGCACCCTGACAGGGGTCTGGTATGGCTACACCTTC.

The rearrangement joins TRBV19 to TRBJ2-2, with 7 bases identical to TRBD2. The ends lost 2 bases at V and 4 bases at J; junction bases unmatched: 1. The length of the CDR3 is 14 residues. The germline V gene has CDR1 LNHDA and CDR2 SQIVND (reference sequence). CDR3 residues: CASSISGATGELFF. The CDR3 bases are TGTGCCAGTAGTATAAGCGGGGCCACCGGGGAGCTGTTTTTT.

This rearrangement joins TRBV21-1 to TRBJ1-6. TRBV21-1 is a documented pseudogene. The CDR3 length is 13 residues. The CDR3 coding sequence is TGTGCCAGCAGCAGTGAGAATAATTCACCCCTCCACTTT. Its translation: CASSSENNSPLHF.

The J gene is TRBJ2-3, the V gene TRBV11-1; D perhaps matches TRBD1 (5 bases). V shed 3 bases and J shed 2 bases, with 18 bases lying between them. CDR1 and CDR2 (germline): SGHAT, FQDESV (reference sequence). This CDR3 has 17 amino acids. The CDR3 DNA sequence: TGTGCCAGCAGCTTTTTCCCTGCACGGACATCCACAGATACGCAGTATTTT. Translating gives CASSFFPARTSTDTQYF.

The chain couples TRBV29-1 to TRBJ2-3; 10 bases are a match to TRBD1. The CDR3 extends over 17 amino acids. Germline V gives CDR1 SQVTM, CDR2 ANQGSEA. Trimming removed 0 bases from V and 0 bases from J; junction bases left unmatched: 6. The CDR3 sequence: CSVEDEPGQGSTDTQYF. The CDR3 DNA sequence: TGCAGCGTTGAAGACGAACCGGGACAGGGGAGCACAGATACGCAGTATTTT.

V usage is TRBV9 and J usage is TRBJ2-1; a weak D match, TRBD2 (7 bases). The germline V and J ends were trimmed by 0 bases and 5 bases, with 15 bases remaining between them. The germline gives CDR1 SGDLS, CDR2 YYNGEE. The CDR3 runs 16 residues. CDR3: CASSVVGRGADNEQFF. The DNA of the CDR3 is TGTGCCAGCAGCGTAGTGGGACGGGGGGCCGACAATGAGCAGTTCTTC.

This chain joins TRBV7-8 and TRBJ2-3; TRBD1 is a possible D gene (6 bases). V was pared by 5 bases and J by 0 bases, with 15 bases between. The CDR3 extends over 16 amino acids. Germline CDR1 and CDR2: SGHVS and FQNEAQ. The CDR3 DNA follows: TGTGCCAGCAGCCAGGTCACGGGACACAGCACAGATACGCAGTATTTT. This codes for CASSQVTGHSTDTQYF.

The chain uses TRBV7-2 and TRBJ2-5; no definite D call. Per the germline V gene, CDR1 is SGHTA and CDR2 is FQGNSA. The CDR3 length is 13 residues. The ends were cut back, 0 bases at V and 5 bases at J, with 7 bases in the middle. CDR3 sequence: CASSLAADETQYF. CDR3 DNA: TGTGCCAGCAGCTTAGCGGCGGATGAGACCCAGTACTTC.

CDR3 region: CASSIIGQGIGGANVLTF. The CDR3 nucleotides are TGTGCCAGTAGTATTATCGGACAGGGTATTGGTGGGGCCAACGTCCTGACTTTC. V gene TRBV19 combines with J gene TRBJ2-6; 8 bases fit TRBD1. V dropped 3 bases and J dropped 3; count of bases not matched to a gene: 10. CDR3 length: 18 residues. Germline V gene sequence: CDR1 LNHDA, CDR2 SQIVND (reference sequence). Using reference TRBV19 and TRBJ2-6 for the parts outside the CDR3, the full variable domain is DGGITQSPKYLFRKEGQNVTLSCEQNLNHDAMYWYRQDPGQGLRLIYYSQIVNDFQKGDIAEGYSVSREKKESFPLTVTSAQKNPTAFYLCASSIIGQGIGGANVLTFGAGSRLTVL.

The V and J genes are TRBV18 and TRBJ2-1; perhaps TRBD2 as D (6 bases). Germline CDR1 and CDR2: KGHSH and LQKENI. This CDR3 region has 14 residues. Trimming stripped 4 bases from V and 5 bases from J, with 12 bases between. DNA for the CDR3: TGTGCCAGCTCACAAGGGACGGGGGACAATGAGCAGTTCTTC. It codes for CASSQGTGDNEQFF. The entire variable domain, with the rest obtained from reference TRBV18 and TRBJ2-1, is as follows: NAGVMQNPRHLVRRRGQEARLRCSPMKGHSHVYWYRQLPEEGLKFMVYLQKENIIDESGMPKERFSAEFPKEGPSILRIQQVVRGDSAAYFCASSQGTGDNEQFFGPGTRLTVL.

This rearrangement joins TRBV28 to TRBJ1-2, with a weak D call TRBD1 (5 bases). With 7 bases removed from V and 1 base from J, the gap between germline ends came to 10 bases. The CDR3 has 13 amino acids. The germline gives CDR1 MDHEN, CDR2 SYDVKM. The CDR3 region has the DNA TGTGCCAGCACCGCAGACAGTAACTATGGCTACACCTTC. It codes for CASTADSNYGYTF.

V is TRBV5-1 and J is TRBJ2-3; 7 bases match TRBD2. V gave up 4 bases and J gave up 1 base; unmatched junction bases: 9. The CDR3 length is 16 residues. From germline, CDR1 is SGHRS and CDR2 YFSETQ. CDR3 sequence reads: CASSPPSGDRTDTQYF. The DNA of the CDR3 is TGCGCCAGCAGCCCACCCAGCGGGGATCGCACAGATACGCAGTATTTT. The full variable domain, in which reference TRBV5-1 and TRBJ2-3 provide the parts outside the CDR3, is KAGVTQTPRYLIKTRGQQVTLSCSPISGHRSVSWYQQTPGQGLQFLFEYFSETQRNKGNFPGRFSGRQFSNSRSEMNVSTLELGDSALYLCASSPPSGDRTDTQYFGPGTRLTVL.

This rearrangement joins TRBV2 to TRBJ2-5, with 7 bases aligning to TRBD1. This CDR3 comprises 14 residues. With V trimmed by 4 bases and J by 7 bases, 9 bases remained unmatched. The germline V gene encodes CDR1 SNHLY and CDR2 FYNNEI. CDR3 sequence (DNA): TGTGCCAGCAGTGGCGAAGGGGGCGCGGGGACCCAGTACTTC. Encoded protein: CASSGEGGAGTQYF.

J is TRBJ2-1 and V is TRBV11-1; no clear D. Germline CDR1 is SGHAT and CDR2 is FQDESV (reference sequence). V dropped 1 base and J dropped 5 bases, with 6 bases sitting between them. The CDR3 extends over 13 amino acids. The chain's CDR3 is CASSLDRNNEQFF. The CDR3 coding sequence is TGTGCCAGCAGCTTAGACAGAAACAATGAGCAGTTCTTC. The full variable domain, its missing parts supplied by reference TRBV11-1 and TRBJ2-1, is EAEVAQSPRYKITEKSQAVAFWCDPISGHATLYWYRQILGQGPELLVQFQDESVVDDSQLPKDRFSAERLKGVDSTLKIQPAELGDSAMYLCASSLDRNNEQFFGPGTRLTVL.

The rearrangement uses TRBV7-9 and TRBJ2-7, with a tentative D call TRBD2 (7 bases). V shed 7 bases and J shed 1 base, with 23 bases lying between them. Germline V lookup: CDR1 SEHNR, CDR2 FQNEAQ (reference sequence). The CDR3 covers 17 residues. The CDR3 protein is CASTLTIGGEKSYEQYF. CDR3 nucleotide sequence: TGTGCCAGCACCTTGACTATAGGGGGGGAGAAGTCCTACGAGCAGTACTTC.

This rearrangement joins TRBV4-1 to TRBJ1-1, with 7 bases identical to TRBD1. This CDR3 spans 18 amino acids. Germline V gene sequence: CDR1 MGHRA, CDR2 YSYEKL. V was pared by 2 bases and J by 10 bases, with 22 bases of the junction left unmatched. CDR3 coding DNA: TGCGCCAGCAGCCAACCACTCCGGGACAGCCCAGAAGATCCCGGAGCTTTCTTT. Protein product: CASSQPLRDSPEDPGAFF.

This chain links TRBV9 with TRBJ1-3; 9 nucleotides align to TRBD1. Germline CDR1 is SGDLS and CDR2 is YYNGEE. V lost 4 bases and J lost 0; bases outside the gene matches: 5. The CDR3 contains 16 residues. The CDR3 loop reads CASSTGTGSSGNTIYF. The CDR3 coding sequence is TGTGCCAGCAGCACCGGGACAGGGAGCTCTGGAAACACCATATATTTT.

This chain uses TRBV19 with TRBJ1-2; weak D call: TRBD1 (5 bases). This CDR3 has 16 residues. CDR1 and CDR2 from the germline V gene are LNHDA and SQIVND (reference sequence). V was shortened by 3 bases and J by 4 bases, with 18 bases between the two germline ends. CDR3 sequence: CASSMGRATLRYGYTF. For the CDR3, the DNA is TGTGCCAGTAGTATGGGCAGGGCCACCCTCCGCTATGGCTACACCTTC.

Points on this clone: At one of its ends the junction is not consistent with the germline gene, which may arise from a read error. The CDR3 protein is CASSGLQGSEKLFF. The DNA of the CDR3 is TGTGCCAGTAGTGGGTTACAGGGAAGCGAAAAACTGTTTTTT. The chain employs TRBV2 and TRBJ1-4; possibly TRBD1 for D (6 bases). The CDR3 length is 14 residues. The germline V gene has CDR1 SNHLY and CDR2 FYNNEI.

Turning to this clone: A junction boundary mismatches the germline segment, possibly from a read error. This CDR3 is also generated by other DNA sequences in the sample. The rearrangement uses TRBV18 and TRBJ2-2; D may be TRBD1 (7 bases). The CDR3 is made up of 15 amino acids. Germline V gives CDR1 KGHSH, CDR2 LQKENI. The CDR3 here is CANSQGTGNTGELFF. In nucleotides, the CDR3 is TGTGCCAACTCACAGGGGACTGGGAACACCGGGGAGCTGTTTTTT.

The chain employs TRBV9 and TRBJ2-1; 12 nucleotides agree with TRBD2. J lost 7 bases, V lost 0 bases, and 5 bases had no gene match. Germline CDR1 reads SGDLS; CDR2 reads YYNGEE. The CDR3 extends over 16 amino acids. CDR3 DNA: TGTGCCAGCAGCGTAGCTCCTAGCGGGGGGGGTAATGAGCAGTTCTTC. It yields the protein CASSVAPSGGGNEQFF.

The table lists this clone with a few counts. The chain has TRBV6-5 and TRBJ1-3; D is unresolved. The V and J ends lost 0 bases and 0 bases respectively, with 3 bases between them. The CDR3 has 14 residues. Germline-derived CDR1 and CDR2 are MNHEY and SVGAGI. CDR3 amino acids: CASSYSHSGNTIYF. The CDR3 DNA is TGTGCCAGCAGTTACTCTCACTCTGGAAACACCATATATTTT.